The clone carrying this T cell receptor beta chain has just a few counts. The CDR3 loop spans 12 amino acids. V was trimmed by 5 bases and J by 5 bases, leaving 9 bases between them. CDR1 is SQVTM and CDR2 is ANQGSEA in the germline V gene. A second PCR of about 7 to 12 cycles used a sample-barcoded 5' primer and a J-beta primer mix. From the 5' RACE reads, TCRdb called clonotypes with MiXCR, one entry per CDR3 protein. Counted here are hundreds of thousands of distinct CDR3 sequences, approximately 25% occurring once; the ten biggest clones make up under 9.5%. This entry is derived from a study of blood T cells in healthy people across ages. This sample was also put to use in a study of T cells of mothers and their children. That study adds: Donation involved a few healthy Caucasian mothers and the six children that they had.

The source is a boy aged 5 to 17 in good health. This chain uses TRBV29-1 with TRBJ1-4, with D unclear. The sample comprised blood. In DNA form, the CDR3 reads TGCAGCGTTTGCTCCGGGAATGAAAAACTGTTTTTT. It encodes CSVCSGNEKLFF.